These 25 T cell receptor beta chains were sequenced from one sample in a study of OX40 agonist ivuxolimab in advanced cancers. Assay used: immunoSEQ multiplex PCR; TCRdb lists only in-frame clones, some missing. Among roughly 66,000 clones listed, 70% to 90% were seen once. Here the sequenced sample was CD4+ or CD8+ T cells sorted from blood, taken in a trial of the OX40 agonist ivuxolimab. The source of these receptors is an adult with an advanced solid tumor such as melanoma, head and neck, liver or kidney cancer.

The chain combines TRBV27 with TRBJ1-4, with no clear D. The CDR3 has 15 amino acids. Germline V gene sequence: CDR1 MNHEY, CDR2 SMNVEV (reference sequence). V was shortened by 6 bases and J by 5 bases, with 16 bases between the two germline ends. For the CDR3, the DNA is TGTGCCAGCAGCCCCGTGGGAACCAGGAATGAAAAACTGTTTTTT. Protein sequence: CASSPVGTRNEKLFF. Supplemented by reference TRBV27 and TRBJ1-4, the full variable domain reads EAQVTQNPRYLITVTGKKLTVTCSQNMNHEYMSWYRQDPGLGLRQIYYSMNVEVTDKGDVPEGYKVSRKEKRNFPLILESPSPNQTSLYFCASSPVGTRNEKLFFGSGTQLSVL.

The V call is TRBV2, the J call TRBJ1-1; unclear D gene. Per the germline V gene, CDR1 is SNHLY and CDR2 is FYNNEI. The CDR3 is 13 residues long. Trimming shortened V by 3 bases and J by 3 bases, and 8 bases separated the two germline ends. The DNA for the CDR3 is TGTGCCAGCAGTGAGGCCAGTTACACTGAAGCTTTCTTT. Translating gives CASSEASYTEAFF. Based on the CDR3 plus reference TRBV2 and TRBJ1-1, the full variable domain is EPEVTQTPSHQVTQMGQEVILRCVPISNHLYFYWYRQILGQKVEFLVSFYNNEISEKSEIFDDQFSVERPDGSNFTLKIRSTKLEDSAMYFCASSEASYTEAFFGQGTRLTVV.

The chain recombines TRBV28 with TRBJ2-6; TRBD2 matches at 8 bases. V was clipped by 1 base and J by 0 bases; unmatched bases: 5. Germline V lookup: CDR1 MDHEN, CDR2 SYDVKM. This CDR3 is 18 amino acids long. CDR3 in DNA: TGTGCCAGCAGTTTATCCGGGGGGGCCCCCTCTGGGGCCAACGTCCTGACTTTC. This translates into CASSLSGGAPSGANVLTF.

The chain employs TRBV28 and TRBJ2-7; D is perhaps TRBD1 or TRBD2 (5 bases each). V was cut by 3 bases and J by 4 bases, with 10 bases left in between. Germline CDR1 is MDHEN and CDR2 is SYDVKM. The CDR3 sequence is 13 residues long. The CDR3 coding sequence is TGTGCCAGCAGTTTGGGACCCTGGTACGAGCAGTACTTC. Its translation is CASSLGPWYEQYF.

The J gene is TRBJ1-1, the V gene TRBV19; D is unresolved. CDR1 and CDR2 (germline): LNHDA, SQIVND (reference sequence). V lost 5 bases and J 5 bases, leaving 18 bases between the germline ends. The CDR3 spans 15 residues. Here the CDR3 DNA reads TGTGCCAGTAGTTCTCGAGTAAGGAGAGGGACTGAAGCTTTCTTT. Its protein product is CASSSRVRRGTEAFF.

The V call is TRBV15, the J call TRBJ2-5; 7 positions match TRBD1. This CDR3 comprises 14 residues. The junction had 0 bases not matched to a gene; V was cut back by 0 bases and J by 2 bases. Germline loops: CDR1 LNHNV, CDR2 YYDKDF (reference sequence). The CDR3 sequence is CATSRDRGQETQYF. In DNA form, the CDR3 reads TGTGCCACCAGCAGAGACAGGGGGCAAGAGACCCAGTACTTC.

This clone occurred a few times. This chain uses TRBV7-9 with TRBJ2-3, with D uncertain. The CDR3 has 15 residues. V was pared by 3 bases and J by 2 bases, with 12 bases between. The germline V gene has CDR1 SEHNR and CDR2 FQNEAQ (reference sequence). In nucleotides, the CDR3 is TGTGCCAGCAGCTTGGGGTTGCGGTACACAGATACGCAGTATTTT. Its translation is CASSLGLRYTDTQYF.

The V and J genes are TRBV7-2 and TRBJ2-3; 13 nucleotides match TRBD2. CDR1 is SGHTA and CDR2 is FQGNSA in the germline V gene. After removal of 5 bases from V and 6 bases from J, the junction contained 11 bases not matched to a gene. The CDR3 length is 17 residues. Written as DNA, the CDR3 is TGTGCCAGCAGCCAGGGACTAGCGGGATCGGAATGGGATACGCAGTATTTT. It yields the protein CASSQGLAGSEWDTQYF.

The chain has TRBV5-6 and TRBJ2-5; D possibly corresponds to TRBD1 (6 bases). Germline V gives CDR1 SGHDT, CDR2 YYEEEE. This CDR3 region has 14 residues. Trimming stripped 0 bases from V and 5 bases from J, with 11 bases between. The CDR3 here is CASSLGRGGETQYF. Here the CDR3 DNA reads TGTGCCAGCAGCTTGGGCAGGGGCGGCGAGACCCAGTACTTC.

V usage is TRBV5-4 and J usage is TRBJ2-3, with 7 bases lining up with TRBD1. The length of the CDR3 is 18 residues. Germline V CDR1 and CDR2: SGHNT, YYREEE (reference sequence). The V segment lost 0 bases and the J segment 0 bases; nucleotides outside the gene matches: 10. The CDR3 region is CASSLELWDSISTDTQYF. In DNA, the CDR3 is TGTGCCAGCAGCTTGGAGTTATGGGACAGTATTAGCACAGATACGCAGTATTTT.

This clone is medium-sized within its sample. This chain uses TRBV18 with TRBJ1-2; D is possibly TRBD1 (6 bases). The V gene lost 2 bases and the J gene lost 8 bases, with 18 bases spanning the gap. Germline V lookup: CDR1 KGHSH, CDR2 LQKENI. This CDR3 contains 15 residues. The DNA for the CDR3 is TGTGCCAGCTCACCAGCCTCTACAGGGCTCAGCGGCTACACCTTC. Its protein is CASSPASTGLSGYTF.

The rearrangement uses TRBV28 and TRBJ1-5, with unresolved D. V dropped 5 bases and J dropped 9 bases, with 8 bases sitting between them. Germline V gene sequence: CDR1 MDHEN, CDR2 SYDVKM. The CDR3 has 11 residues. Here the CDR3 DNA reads TGTGCCAGCAGTCTTGTCCCGCCCCAGCATTTT. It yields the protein CASSLVPPQHF.

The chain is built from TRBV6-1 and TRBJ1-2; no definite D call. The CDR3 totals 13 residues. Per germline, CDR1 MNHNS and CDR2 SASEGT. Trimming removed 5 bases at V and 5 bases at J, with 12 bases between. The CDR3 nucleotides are TGTGCCAGCAGTCCCGGGCTGCAGTATGGCTACACCTTC. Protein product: CASSPGLQYGYTF.

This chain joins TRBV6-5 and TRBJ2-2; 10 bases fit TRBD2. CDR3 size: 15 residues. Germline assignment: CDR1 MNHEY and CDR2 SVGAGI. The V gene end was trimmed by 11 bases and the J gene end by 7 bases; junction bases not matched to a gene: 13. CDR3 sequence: CASRKGSSGSGELFF. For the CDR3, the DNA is TGTGCCTCCCGTAAGGGGTCTAGCGGGAGCGGGGAGCTGTTTTTT.

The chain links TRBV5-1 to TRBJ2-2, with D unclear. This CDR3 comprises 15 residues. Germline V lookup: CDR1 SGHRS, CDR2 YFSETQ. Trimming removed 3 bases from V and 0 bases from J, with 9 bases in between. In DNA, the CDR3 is TGCGCCAGCAGCTCCCGGGCTCCGAACACCGGGGAGCTGTTTTTT. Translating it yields CASSSRAPNTGELFF.

CDR3: CASSKAQPVSHRWPQHF. The CDR3 DNA is TGTGCCAGCAGCAAAGCTCAGCCGGTCTCTCATAGATGGCCCCAGCATTTT. The rearrangement links TRBV21-1 to TRBJ1-5. TRBV21-1 represents a pseudogene. The CDR3 has 17 residues.

As DNA, the CDR3 is TGTGCCAGCAGTTCCCTGGGACAGGGAGGTAATCAGCCCCAGCATTTT. Its protein is CASSSLGQGGNQPQHF. The chain couples TRBV6-5 to TRBJ1-5; 9 nucleotides agree with TRBD1. This CDR3 comprises 16 residues. CDR1 is MNHEY and CDR2 is SVGAGI in the germline V gene. Trimming cost V 4 bases and J 4 bases; bases outside gene matches: 8.

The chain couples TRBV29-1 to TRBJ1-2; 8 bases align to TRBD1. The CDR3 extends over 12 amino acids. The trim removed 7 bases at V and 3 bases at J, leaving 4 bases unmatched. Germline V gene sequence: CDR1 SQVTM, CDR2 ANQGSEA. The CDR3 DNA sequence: TGCAGCGCAGGACAGGGTGACTATGGCTACACCTTC. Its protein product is CSAGQGDYGYTF.

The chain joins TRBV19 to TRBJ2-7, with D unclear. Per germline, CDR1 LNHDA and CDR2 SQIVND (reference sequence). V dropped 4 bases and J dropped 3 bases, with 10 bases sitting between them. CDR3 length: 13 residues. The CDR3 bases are TGTGCCAGTAGTAGGACCACGGGCTACGAGCAGTACTTC. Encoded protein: CASSRTTGYEQYF.

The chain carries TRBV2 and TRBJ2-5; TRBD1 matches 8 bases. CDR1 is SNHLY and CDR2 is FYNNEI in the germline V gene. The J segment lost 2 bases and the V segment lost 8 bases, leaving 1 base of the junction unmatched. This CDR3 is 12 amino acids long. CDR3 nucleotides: TGTGCCAGCCAGGGGGCGCAAGAGACCCAGTACTTC. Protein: CASQGAQETQYF.

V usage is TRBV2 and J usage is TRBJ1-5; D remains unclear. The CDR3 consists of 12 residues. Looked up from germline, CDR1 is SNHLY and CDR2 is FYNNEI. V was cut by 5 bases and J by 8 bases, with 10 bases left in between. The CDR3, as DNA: TGTGCCAGCAGTAGGACGTCCAAGCCCCAGCATTTT. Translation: CASSRTSKPQHF. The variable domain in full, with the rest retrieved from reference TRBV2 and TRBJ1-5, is EPEVTQTPSHQVTQMGQEVILRCVPISNHLYFYWYRQILGQKVEFLVSFYNNEISEKSEIFDDQFSVERPDGSNFTLKIRSTKLEDSAMYFCASSRTSKPQHFGDGTRLSIL.

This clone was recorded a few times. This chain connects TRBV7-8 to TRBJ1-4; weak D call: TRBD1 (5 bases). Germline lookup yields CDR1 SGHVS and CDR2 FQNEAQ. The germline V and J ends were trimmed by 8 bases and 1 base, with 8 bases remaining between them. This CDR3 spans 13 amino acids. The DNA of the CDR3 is TGTGCCAGCGAGAGGGGAACTAATGAAAAACTGTTTTTT. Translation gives CASERGTNEKLFF.

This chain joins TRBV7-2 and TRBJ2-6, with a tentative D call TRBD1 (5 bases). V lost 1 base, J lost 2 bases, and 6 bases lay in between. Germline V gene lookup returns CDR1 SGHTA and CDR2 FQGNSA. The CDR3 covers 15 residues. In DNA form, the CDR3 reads TGTGCCAGCAGCTTAGTAGGGGCTGGGGCCAACGTCCTGACTTTC. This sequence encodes CASSLVGAGANVLTF.

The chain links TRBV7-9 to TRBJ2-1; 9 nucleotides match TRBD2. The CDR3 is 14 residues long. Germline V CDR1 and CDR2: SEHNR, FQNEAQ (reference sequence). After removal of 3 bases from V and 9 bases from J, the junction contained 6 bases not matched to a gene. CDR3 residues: CASSFAGGPGEQFF. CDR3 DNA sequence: TGTGCCAGCAGCTTCGCGGGAGGGCCGGGTGAGCAGTTCTTC.

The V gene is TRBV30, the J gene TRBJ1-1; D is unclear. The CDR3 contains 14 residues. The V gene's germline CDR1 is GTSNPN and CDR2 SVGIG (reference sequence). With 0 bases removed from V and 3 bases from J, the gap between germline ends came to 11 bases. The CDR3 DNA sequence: TGTGCCTGGAGTGTACTTCGGACGCACACTGAAGCTTTCTTT. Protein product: CAWSVLRTHTEAFF.